The clone carrying this TCR beta chain was seen a handful of times. Antigen: not known. A second PCR of 7 to 11 cycles used a sample-barcoded 5' primer and a J-beta primer mix. One entry per CDR3 protein results from TCRdb running MiXCR on the 5' RACE reads. The table includes 1,500,000 or so distinct CDR3 sequences, 59% detected once. The sample comes from a study of blood T cells in healthy people across ages. General study results and limits: A greater number of naive CD4+ cells and higher diversity distinguished long-lived donors from aged donors.

Germline CDR1 is MNHEY and CDR2 is SMNVEV (reference sequence). The J segment lost 6 bases and the V segment lost 5 bases, leaving 8 bases of the junction unmatched. CDR3 length: 16 amino acids. The sample was blood. The chain links TRBV27 to TRBJ2-1; 12 positions match TRBD2. This TCR derives from a man between 18 and 35 years old in good health. CDR3 sequence (DNA): TGTGCCAGCAGTCCCCTCGGACTAGCGGGGCCCAATGAGCAGTTCTTC. Translation gives CASSPLGLAGPNEQFF.